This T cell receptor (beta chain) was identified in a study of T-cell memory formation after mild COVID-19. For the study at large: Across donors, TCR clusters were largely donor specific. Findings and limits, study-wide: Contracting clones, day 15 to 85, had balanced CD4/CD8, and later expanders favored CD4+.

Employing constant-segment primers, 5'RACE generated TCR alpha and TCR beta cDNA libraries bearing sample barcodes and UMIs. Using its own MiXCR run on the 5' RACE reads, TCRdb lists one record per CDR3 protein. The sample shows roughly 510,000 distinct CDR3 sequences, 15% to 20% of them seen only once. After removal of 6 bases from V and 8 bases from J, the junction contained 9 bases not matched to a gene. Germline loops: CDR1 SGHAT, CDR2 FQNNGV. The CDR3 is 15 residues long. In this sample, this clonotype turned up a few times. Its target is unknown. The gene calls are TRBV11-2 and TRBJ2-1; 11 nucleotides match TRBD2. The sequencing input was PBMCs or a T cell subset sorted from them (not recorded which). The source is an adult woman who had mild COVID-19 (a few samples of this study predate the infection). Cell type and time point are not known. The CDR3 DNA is TGTGCCAGCAGAGCTACTAGCGGGAGTTCGCATGAGCAGTTCTTC. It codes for CASRATSGSSHEQFF.